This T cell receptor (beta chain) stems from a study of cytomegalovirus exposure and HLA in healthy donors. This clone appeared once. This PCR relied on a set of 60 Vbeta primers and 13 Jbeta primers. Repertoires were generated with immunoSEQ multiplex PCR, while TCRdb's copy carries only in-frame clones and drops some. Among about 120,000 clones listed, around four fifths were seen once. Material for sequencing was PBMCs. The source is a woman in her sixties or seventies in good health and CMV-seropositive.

CDR3 protein: CASSPQTGSGDYNEQFF. The CDR3, as DNA: TGTGCCAGCTCACCTCAGACGGGGAGCGGAGACTACAATGAGCAGTTCTTC. The V call is TRBV18, the J call TRBJ2-1; possible D gene TRBD2, 5 bases. V was trimmed by 3 bases and J by 3 bases, leaving 18 bases between them. From germline, CDR1 is KGHSH and CDR2 LQKENI. The CDR3 has 17 residues.